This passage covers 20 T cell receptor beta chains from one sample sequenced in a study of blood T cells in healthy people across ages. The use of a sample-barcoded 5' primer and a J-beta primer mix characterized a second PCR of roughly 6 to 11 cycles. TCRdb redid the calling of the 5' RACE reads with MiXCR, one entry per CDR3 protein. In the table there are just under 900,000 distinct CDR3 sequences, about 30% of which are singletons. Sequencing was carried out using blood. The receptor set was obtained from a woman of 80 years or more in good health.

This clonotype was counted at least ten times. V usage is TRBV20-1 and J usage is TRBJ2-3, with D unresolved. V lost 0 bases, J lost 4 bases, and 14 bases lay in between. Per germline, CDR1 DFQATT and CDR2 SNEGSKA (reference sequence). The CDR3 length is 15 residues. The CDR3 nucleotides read TGCAGTGCTAGAGATCTCTTATGGATGGCAGATACGCAGTATTTT. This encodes CSARDLLWMADTQYF.

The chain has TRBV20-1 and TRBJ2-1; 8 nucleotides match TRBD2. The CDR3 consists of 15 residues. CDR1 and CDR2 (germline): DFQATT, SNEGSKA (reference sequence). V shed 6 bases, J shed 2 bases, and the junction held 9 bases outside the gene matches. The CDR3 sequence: CSATHRGGPYNEQFF. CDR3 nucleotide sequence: TGCAGTGCAACTCACCGGGGGGGCCCCTACAATGAGCAGTTCTTC.

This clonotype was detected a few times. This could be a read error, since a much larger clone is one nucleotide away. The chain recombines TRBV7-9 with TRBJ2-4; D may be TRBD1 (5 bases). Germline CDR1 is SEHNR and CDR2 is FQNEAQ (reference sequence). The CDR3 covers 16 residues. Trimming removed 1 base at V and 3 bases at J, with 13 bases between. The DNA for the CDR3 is TGTGCCAGCAGCTTAGAACCGCCCAGGGTCAAAAACATTCAGTACTTC. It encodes CASSLEPPRVKNIQYF. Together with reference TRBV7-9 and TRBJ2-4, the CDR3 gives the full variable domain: DTGVSQNPRHKITKRGQNVTFRCDPISEHNRLYWYRQTLGQGPEFLTYFQNEAQLEKSRLLSDRFSAERPKGSFSTLEIQRTEQGDSAMYLCASSLEPPRVKNIQYFGAGTRLSVL.

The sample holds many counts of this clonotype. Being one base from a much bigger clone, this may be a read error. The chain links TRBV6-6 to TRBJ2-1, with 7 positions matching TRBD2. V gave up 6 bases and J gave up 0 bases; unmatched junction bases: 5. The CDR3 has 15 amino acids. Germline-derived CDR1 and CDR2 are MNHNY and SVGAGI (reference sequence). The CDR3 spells CASSDGGSSYNEQFF. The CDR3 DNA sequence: TGTGCCAGCAGCGACGGGGGGAGCTCCTACAATGAGCAGTTCTTC.

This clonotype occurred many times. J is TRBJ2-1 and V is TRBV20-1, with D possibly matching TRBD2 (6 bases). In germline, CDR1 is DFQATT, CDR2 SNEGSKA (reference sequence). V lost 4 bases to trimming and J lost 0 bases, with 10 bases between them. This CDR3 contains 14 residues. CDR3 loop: CSATDGSSYNEQFF. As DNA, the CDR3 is TGCAGTGCTACTGACGGGAGCTCCTACAATGAGCAGTTCTTC.

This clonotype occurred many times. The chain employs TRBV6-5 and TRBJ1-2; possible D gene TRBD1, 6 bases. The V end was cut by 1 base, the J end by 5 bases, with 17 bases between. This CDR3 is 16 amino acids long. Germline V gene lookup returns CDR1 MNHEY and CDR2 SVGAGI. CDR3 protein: CASSYFTTGREYGYTF. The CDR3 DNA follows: TGTGCCAGCAGTTACTTTACGACAGGTCGGGAATATGGCTACACCTTC.

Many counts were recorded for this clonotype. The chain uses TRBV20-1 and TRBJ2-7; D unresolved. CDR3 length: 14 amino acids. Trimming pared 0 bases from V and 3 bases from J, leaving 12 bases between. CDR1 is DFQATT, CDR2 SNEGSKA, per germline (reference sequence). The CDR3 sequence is CSARDPSAFYEQYF. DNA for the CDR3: TGCAGTGCTAGAGATCCCAGCGCGTTCTACGAGCAGTACTTC.

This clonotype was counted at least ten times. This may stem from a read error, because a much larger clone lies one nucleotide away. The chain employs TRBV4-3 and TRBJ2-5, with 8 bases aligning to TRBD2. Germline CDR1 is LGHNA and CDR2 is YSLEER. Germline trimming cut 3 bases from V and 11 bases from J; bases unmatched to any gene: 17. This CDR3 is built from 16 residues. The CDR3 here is CASSQYPGGVGNEQYF. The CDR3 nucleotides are TGCGCCAGCAGCCAGTACCCCGGGGGGGTCGGCAATGAGCAGTACTTC.

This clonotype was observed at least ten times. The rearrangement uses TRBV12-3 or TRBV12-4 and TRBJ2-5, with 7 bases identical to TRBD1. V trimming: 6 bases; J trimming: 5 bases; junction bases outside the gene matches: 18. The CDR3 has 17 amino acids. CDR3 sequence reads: CASSHPILQDRDETQYF. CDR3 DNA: TGTGCCAGCAGCCATCCAATCCTCCAAGACAGGGACGAGACCCAGTACTTC.

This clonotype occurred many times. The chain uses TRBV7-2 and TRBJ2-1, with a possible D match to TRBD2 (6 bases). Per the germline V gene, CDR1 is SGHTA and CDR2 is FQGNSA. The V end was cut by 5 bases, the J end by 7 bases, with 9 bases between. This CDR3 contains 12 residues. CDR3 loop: CASSVDYNEQFF. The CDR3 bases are TGTGCCAGCAGCGTGGACTATAATGAGCAGTTCTTC.

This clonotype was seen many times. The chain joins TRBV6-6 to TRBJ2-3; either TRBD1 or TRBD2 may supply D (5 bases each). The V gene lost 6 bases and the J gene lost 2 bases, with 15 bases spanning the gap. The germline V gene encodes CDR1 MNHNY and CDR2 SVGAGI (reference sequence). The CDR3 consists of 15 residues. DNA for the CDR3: TGTGCCAGCAGGCCTACTCCGGGGCCCACAGATACGCAGTATTTT. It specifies CASRPTPGPTDTQYF.

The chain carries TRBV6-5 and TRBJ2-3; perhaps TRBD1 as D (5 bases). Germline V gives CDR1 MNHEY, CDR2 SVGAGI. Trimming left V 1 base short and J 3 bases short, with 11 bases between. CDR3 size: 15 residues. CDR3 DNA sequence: TGTGCCAGCAGTTACTTGTCAGGGCGGACAGATACGCAGTATTTT. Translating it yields CASSYLSGRTDTQYF.

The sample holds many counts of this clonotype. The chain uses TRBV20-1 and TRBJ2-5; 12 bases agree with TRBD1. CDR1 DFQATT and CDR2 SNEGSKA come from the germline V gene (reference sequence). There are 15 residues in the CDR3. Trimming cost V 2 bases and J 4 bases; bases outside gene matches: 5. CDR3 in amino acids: CSARRGDRGRETQYF. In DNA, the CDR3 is TGCAGTGCTAGAAGGGGGGACAGGGGGCGAGAGACCCAGTACTTC.

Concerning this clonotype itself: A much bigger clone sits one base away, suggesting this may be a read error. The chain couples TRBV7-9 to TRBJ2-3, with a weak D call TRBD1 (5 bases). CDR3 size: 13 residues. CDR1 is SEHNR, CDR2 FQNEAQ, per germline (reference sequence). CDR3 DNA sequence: TGTGTCAGCAGCTTAGCAGGGTCCGGTACGCAGTATTTT. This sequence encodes CVSSLAGSGTQYF. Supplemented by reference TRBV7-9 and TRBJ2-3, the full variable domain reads DTGVSQNPRHKITKRGQNVTFRCDPISEHNRLYWYRQTLGQGPEFLTYFQNEAQLEKSRLLSDRFSAERPKGSFSTLEIQRTEQGDSAMYLCVSSLAGSGTQYFGPGTRLTVL.

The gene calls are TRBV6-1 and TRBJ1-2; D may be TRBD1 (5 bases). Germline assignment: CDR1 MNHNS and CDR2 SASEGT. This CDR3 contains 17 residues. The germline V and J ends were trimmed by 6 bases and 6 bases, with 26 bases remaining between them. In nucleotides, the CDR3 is TGTGCCAGCAGACCCAGGGATGGGAGGAGGATGAGGGATGGCTACACCTTC. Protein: CASRPRDGRRMRDGYTF.

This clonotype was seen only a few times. CDR3 loop: CASSPQAGYTF. The CDR3 DNA sequence: TGTGCCAGCAGTCCGCAGGCTGGCTACACCTTC. The chain carries TRBV2 and TRBJ1-2; no reliable D call. Germline CDR1 is SNHLY and CDR2 is FYNNEI. The CDR3 sequence is 11 residues long. The V end lost 5 bases, the J end lost 7 bases, and 8 bases lay between the germline ends.

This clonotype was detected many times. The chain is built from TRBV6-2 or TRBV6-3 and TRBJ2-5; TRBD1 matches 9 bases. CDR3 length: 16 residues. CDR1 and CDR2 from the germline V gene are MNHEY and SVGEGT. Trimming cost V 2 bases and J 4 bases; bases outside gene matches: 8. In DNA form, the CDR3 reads TGTGCCAGCAGTTACCCTACAGGGGGCGTGGGAGAGACCCAGTACTTC. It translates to CASSYPTGGVGETQYF.

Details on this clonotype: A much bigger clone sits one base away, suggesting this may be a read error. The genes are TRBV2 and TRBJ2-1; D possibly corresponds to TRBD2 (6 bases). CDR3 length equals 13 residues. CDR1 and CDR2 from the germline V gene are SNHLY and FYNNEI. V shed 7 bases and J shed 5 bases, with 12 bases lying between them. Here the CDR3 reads CASKAGPHNEQFF. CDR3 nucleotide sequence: TGTGCCAGCAAGGCGGGGCCGCACAATGAGCAGTTCTTC.

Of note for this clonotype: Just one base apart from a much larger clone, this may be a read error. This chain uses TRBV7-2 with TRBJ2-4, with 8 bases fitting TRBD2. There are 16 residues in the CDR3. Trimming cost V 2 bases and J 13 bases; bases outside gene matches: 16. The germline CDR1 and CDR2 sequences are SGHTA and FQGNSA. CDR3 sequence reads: CASSLRVAGGSNEQYF. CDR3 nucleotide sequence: TGTGCCAGCAGCTTAAGAGTGGCGGGGGGAAGCAATGAGCAGTACTTC.

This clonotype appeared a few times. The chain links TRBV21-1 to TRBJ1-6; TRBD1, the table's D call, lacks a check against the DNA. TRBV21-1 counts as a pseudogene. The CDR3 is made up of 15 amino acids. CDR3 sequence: CASSNRQQHNSPLHF. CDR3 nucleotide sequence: TGTGCCAGCAGCAATAGACAGCAGCATAATTCACCCCTCCACTTT.